The clone carrying this T cell receptor beta chain was observed a single time. Its antigen remains unknown. This CDR3 is also generated by other DNA sequences in the sample. The CDR3 totals 11 residues. Germline CDR1 reads DFQATT; CDR2 reads SNEGSKA (reference sequence). V was trimmed by 6 bases and J by 4 bases, leaving 10 bases between them. This sample was included in a study of beta chain features in type 1 diabetes. Findings of the study overall: A greater similarity of naive, central memory and Treg TCRB repertoires was seen among patients than among healthy donors.

Expressed TCRB transcripts got sequenced, as all isolated RNA was reverse transcribed. Clones were sequenced by immunoSEQ multiplex PCR, and TCRdb holds only the in-frame ones, with some missing. There are over 500,000 clones in the sample; around a sixth occur only once, and about 0.087% lies in the top ten. The chain carries TRBV20-1 and TRBJ2-7, with a possible D match to TRBD1 (5 bases). The sample taken for sequencing was naive CD4+ T cells from blood. This TCR was recovered from a man younger than 35 in good health. Here the CDR3 DNA reads TGCAGTGCACCCCAGGGTTACGAGCAGTACTTC. Translated: CSAPQGYEQYF.